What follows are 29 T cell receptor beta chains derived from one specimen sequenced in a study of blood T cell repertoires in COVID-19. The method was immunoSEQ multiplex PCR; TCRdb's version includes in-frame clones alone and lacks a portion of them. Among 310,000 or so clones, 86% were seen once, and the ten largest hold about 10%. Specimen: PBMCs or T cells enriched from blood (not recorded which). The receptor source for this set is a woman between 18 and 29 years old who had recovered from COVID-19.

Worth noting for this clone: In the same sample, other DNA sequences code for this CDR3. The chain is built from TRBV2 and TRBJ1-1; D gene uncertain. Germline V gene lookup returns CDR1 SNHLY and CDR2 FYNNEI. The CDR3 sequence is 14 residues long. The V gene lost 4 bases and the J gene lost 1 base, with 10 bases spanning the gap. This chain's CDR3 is CASSVKGENTEAFF. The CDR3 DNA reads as TGTGCCAGCAGTGTAAAGGGAGAGAACACTGAAGCTTTCTTT.

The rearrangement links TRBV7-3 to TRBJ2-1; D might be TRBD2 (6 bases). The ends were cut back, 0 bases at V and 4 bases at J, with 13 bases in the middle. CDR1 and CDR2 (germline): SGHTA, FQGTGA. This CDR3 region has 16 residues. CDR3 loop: CASSLTNPGLYNEQFF. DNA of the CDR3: TGTGCCAGCAGCTTAACCAACCCGGGACTTTACAATGAGCAGTTCTTC.

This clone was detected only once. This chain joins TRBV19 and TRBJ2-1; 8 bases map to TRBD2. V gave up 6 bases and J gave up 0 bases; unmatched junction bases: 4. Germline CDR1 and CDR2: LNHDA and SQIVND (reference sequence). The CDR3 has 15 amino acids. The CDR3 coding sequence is TGTGCCAGTAGACGACTAGCGACCTCCTACAATGAGCAGTTCTTC. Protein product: CASRRLATSYNEQFF.

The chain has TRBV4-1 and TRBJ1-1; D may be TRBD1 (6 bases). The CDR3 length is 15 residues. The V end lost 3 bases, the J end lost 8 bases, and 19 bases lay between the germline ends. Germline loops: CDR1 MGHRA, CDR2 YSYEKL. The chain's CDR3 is CASSHPSGGAREAFF. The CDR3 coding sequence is TGCGCCAGCAGCCATCCCTCTGGGGGGGCTAGGGAAGCTTTCTTT.

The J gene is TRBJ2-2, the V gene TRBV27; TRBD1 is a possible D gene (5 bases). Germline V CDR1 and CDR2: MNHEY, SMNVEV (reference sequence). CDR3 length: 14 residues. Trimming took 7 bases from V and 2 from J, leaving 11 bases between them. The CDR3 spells CASTLDRNTGELFF. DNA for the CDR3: TGTGCCAGCACTCTTGACAGAAACACCGGGGAGCTGTTTTTT.

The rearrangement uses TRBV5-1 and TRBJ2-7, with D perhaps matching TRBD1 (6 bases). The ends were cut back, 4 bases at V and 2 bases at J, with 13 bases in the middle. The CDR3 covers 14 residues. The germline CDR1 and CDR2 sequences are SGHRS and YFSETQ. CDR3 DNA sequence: TGCGCCAGCAGCGGTAGACAGGAGACCTACGAGCAGTACTTC. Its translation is CASSGRQETYEQYF.

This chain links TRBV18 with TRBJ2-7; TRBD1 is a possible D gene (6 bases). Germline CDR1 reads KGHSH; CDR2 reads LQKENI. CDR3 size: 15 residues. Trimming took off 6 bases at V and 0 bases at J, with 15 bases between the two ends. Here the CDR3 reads CASSPEDRNSYEQYF. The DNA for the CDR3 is TGTGCCAGCTCTCCCGAGGACAGAAACTCCTACGAGCAGTACTTC.

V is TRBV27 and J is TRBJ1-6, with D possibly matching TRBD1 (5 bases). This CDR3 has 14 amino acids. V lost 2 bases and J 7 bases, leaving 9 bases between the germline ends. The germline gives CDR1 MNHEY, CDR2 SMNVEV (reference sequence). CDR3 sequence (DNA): TGTGCCAGCAGTTTAGAGAACAGGAATTCACCCCTCCACTTT. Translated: CASSLENRNSPLHF.

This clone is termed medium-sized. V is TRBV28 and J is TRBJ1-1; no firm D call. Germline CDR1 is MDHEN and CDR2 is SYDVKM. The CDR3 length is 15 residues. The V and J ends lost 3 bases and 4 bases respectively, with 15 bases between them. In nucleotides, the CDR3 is TGTGCCAGCAGTTTGGAGCCACTGGAGAGCACTGAAGCTTTCTTT. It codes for CASSLEPLESTEAFF.

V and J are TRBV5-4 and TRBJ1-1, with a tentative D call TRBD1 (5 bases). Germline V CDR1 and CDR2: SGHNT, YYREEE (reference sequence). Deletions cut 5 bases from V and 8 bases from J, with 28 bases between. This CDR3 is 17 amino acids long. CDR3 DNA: TGTGCCAGCAGTGTGGCGATGGTCAGATCCTTGGGGGGAGAAGCTTTCTTT. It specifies CASSVAMVRSLGGEAFF.

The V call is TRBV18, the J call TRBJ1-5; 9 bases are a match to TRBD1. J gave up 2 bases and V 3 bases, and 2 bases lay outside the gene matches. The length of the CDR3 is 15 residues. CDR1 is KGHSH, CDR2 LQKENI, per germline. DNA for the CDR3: TGTGCCAGCTCACCGAGACAGGGGGGCAATCAGCCCCAGCATTTT. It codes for CASSPRQGGNQPQHF.

DNA for the CDR3: TGTGCCAGCAGCTTAGCTTTCGGGACAGCTAACTATGGCTACACCTTC. Translating it yields CASSLAFGTANYGYTF. V gene TRBV7-9 combines with J gene TRBJ1-2; 7 bases line up with TRBD1. The ends lost 0 bases at V and 0 bases at J; junction bases unmatched: 4. CDR1 and CDR2 (germline): SEHNR, FQNEAQ (reference sequence). This CDR3 spans 16 amino acids.

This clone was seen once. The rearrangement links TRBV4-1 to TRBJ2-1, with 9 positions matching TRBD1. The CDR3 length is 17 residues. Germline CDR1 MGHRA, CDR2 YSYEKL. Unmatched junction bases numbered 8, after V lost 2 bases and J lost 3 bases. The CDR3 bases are TGCGCCAGCAGCCAACATCCCTGGGACAGGGACTACAATGAGCAGTTCTTC. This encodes CASSQHPWDRDYNEQFF.

In DNA, the CDR3 is TGTGCCAGCTCGGCAGTGAACACTGAAGCTTTCTTT. Protein product: CASSAVNTEAFF. The rearrangement joins TRBV18 to TRBJ1-1, with D unresolved. The CDR3 consists of 12 residues. Per germline, CDR1 KGHSH and CDR2 LQKENI. The V gene lost 6 bases and the J gene lost 0 bases, with 5 bases spanning the gap.

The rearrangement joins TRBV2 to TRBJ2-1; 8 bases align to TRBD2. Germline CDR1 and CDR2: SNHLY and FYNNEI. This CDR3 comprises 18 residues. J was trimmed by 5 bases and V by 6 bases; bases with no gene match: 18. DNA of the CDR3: TGTGCCAGCAGGAGGCAAATGGGGGTAGCGGGAAACAACAATGAGCAGTTCTTC. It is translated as CASRRQMGVAGNNNEQFF.

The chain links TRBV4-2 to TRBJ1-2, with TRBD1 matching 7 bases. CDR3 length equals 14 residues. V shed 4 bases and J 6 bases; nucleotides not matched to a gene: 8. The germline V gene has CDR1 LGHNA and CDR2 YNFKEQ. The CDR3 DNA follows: TGTGCCAGCAGCCTCAACAGGGGTGAGAATGGCTACACCTTC. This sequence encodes CASSLNRGENGYTF.

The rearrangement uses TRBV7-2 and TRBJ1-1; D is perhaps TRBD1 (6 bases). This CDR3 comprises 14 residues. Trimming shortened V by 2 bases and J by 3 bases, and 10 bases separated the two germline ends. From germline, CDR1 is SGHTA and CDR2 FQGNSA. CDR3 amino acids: CASSLLQGYTEAFF. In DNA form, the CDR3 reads TGTGCCAGCAGCTTACTACAGGGCTACACTGAAGCTTTCTTT.

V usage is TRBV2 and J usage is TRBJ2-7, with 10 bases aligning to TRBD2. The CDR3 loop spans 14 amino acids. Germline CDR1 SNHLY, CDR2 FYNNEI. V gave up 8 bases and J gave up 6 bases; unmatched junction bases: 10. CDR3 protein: CASGERGGFSEQYF. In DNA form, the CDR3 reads TGTGCCAGCGGAGAGCGGGGGGGCTTCTCCGAGCAGTACTTC.

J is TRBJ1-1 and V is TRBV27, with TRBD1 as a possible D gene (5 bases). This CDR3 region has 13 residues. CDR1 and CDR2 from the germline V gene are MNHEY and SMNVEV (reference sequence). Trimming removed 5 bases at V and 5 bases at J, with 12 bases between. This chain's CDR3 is CASSIGHTTEAFF. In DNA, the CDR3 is TGTGCCAGCAGTATTGGACATACGACTGAAGCTTTCTTT.

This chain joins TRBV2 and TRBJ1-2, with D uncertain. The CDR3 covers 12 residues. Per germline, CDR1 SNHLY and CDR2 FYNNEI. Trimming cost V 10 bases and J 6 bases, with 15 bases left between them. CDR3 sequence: CATSWAGDGYTF. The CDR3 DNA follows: TGTGCCACCTCTTGGGCGGGCGATGGCTACACCTTC.

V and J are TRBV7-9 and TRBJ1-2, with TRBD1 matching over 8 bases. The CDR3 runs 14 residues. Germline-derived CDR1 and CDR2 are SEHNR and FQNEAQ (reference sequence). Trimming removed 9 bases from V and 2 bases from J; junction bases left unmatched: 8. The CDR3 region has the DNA TGTGCCAGTAGAACCGGGACAGGCAACTATGGCTACACCTTC. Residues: CASRTGTGNYGYTF.

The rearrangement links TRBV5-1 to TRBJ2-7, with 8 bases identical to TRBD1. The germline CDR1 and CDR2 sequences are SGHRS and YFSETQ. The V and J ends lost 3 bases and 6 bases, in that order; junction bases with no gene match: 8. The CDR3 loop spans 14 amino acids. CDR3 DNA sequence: TGCGCCAGCAGCTCACAGGGGGGTAAAGCCGAGCAGTACTTC. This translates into CASSSQGGKAEQYF.

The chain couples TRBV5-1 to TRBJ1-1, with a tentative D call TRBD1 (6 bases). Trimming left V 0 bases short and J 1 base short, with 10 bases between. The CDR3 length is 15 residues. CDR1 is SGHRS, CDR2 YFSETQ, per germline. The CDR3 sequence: CASSLVVTGNTEAFF. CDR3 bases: TGCGCCAGCAGCTTGGTCGTGACAGGGAACACTGAAGCTTTCTTT.

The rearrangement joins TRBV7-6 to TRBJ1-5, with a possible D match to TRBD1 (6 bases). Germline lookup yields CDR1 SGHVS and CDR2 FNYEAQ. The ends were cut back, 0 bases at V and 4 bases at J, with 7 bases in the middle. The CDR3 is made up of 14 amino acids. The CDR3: CASSLATGNQPQHF. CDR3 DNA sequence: TGTGCCAGCAGCTTAGCTACAGGGAATCAGCCCCAGCATTTT.

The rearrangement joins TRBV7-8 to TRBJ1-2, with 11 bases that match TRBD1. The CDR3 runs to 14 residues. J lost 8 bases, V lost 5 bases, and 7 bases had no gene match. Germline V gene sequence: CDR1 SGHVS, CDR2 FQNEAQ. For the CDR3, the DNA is TGTGCCAGCAGCGCGGGACAGGGGGTAGGGGGCTACACCTTC. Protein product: CASSAGQGVGGYTF.

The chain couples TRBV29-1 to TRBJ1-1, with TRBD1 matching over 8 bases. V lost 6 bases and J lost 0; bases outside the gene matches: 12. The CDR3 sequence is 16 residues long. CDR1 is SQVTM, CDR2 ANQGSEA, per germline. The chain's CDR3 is CSVTWDRSFMNTEAFF. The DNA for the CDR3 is TGCAGCGTAACCTGGGACAGGAGTTTTATGAACACTGAAGCTTTCTTT.

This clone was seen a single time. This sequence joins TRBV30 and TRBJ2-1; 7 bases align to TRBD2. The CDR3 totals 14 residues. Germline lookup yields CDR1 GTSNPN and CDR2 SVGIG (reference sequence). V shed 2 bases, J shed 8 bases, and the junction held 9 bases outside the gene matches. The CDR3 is CAWSHVGGFDEQFF. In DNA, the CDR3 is TGTGCCTGGAGTCATGTGGGAGGGTTCGATGAGCAGTTCTTC.

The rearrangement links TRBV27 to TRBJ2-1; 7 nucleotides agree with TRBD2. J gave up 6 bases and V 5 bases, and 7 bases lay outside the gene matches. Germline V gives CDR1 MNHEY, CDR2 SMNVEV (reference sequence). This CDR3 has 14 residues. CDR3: CASSLAGAGNEQFF. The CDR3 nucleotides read TGTGCCAGCAGTCTCGCGGGAGCGGGCAATGAGCAGTTCTTC.

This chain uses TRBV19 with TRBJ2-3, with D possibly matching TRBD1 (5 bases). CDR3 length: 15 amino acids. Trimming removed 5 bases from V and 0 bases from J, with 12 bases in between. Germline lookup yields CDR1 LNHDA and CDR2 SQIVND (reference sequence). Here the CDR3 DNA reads TGTGCCAGTAGTCCCCGTCAGGGTAGCACAGATACGCAGTATTTT. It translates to CASSPRQGSTDTQYF.